The rows below give T cell receptor beta chains drawn from one sample of a study of T cell repertoires in cytomegalovirus infection. Each CDR3 protein gets one entry after TCRdb re-called the reads with MiXCR. The sample carries approximately 490,000 distinct CDR3 sequences, approximately 10% recorded once. Sequencing input: PBMCs. These receptors were taken from a human donor in good health (CMV status not recorded). Some clones in this sample may be carry-over from other donors' samples. CDR3s include the opening cysteine and the closing phenylalanine or tryptophan. A D gene is named only where the DNA matches it firmly. Not every row has a clone size; where given, it reads once, few, many or a size class.

j_gene	abundance	d_gene	v_gene	CDR3aa	CDR3nt
TRBJ1-1	many	TRBD1	TRBV10-3	CAISYFQGADTEAFF	TGTGCCATCAGTTACTTTCAGGGGGCTGACACTGAAGCTTTCTTT
TRBJ2-1	many	TRBD1	TRBV14	CASSQAGTVRSNEQFF	TGTGCCAGCAGCCAAGCTGGGACAGTGAGGTCCAATGAGCAGTTCTTC
TRBJ1-2	many	.	TRBV6-2/TRBV6-3	CASRKGRVNYGYTF	TGTGCCAGCAGAAAAGGACGGGTCAACTATGGCTACACCTTC
TRBJ1-1	few	.	TRBV29-1	CSAGTGATEAFF	TGCAGCGCCGGGACGGGGGCCACTGAAGCTTTCTTT
TRBJ2-3	.	.	TRBV28	CASSPGGRTDTQYF	TGTGCCAGCAGCCCAGGAGGGAGAACAGATACGCAGTATTTT
TRBJ2-7	many	.	TRBV29-1	CSVEGGTDRGEQYF	TGCAGCGTTGAGGGAGGGACAGATCGAGGCGAGCAGTACTTC
TRBJ2-3	.	TRBD2	TRBV19	CASSPGLADPSTDTQYF	TGTGCCAGTAGTCCGGGACTAGCGGACCCTAGCACAGATACGCAGTATTTT
TRBJ1-2	many	TRBD1	TRBV12-3/TRBV12-4	CASSPPGQGSYGYTF	TGTGCCAGCAGTCCCCCGGGACAGGGGAGCTATGGCTACACCTTC
TRBJ2-2	.	TRBD2	TRBV10-3	CAIKETSGTNTGELFF	TGTGCCATCAAAGAGACTAGCGGGACCAACACCGGGGAGCTGTTTTTT
TRBJ2-7	many	.	TRBV10-3	CAISAGRLSYEQYF	TGTGCCATCAGTGCGGGCAGGCTCTCCTACGAGCAGTACTTC
TRBJ2-1	many	.	TRBV19	CASSMYLGSYNEQFF	TGTGCCAGTAGTATGTACTTAGGCTCCTACAATGAGCAGTTCTTC
TRBJ2-2	many	TRBD2	TRBV7-6	CASGLAGARRGVTGELFF	TGTGCCAGCGGTCTAGCGGGAGCAAGAAGGGGTGTAACCGGGGAGCTGTTTTTT
TRBJ2-7	.	.	TRBV7-9	CASSLGRFRSDYEQYF	TGTGCCAGCAGCTTAGGCAGGTTCCGATCCGACTACGAGCAGTACTTC
TRBJ1-6	.	.	TRBV18	CASSPRDPVHSPLHF	TGTGCCAGCTCACCACGAGACCCTGTTCATTCACCCCTCCACTTT
TRBJ2-2	many	TRBD2	TRBV10-2	CATGGASGGGTGELFF	TGCGCCACCGGGGGGGCTAGCGGGGGCGGCACCGGGGAGCTGTTTTTT
TRBJ2-2	few	.	TRBV28	CASSFLAGELFF	TGTGCCAGCAGTTTTCTTGCCGGGGAGCTGTTTTTT
TRBJ2-2	many	.	TRBV7-8	CASSYQADPGELFF	TGTGCCAGCAGCTACCAAGCGGATCCCGGGGAGCTGTTTTTT
TRBJ1-1	.	.	TRBV5-1	CASSLRMETEAFF	TGCGCCAGCAGCTTGAGGATGGAGACTGAAGCTTTCTTT
TRBJ1-1	.	.	TRBV19	CASKRGGMNTEAFF	TGTGCCAGTAAAAGGGGCGGAATGAACACTGAAGCTTTCTTT
TRBJ2-1	many	.	TRBV7-9	CASSPSLAVTGNEQFF	TGTGCCAGCAGCCCATCCCTCGCAGTGACAGGTAATGAGCAGTTCTTC
TRBJ1-1	few	TRBD1	TRBV7-9	CASSTARTGPNTEAFF	TGTGCCAGCAGCACCGCTAGGACAGGGCCGAACACTGAAGCTTTCTTT
TRBJ2-2	many	TRBD1	TRBV7-3	CASSPGTGFAGELFF	TGTGCCAGCAGTCCTGGGACAGGGTTTGCCGGGGAGCTGTTTTTT
TRBJ2-1	.	.	TRBV29-1	CSVEDLGTYNEQFF	TGCAGCGTTGAAGATCTTGGCACCTACAATGAGCAGTTCTTC
TRBJ2-2	many	.	TRBV7-9	CASSSRRTPLNTGELFF	TGTGCCAGCAGCTCACGACGGACACCCCTCAACACCGGGGAGCTGTTTTTT
TRBJ1-1	once	.	TRBV6-6	CASSYSTGAPEAFF	TGTGCCAGCAGTTACTCGACGGGGGCTCCTGAAGCTTTCTTT
TRBJ2-3	many	.	TRBV28	CASSSGTDDTQYF	TGTGCCAGCAGTTCCGGGACGGATGATACGCAGTATTTT
TRBJ1-4	few	TRBD1	TRBV12-5	CASGFVNRGRPTNEKLFF	TGTGCTAGTGGTTTTGTTAACAGGGGGCGACCAACTAATGAAAAACTGTTTTTT
TRBJ2-2	.	.	TRBV6-2/TRBV6-3	CASSYTAGNTGELFF	TGTGCCAGCAGTTACACGGCGGGAAACACCGGGGAGCTGTTTTTT
TRBJ1-1	many	.	TRBV12-3/TRBV12-4	CASTPGMANTEAFF	TGTGCCAGCACCCCGGGTATGGCGAACACTGAAGCTTTCTTT
TRBJ2-1	few	.	TRBV6-5	CASTERTGSYYNEQFF	TGTGCCAGCACCGAGCGAACGGGGAGCTACTACAATGAGCAGTTCTTC
TRBJ2-1	many	.	TRBV6-1	CASGGTAHNEQFF	TGTGCCAGCGGGGGGACAGCCCACAATGAGCAGTTCTTC
TRBJ1-1	few	TRBD1	TRBV5-4	CASSLGRRQGYTEAFF	TGTGCCAGCAGCTTGGGCCGCCGACAGGGGTACACTGAAGCTTTCTTT
TRBJ1-1	many	.	TRBV20-1	CSFRGEPEAFF	TGCAGTTTTAGGGGAGAACCTGAAGCTTTCTTT
TRBJ1-2	many	TRBD1	TRBV19	CASSEGQGYGYTF	TGTGCCAGTAGCGAGGGACAGGGCTATGGCTACACCTTC
TRBJ2-2	many	.	TRBV11-3	CASSLGRAGGELFF	TGTGCCAGCAGCTTAGGCAGGGCTGGCGGGGAGCTGTTTTTT
TRBJ1-1	many	.	TRBV6-5	CASSYVDVTADNEAFF	TGTGCCAGCAGTTACGTCGACGTGACGGCGGACAATGAAGCTTTCTTT
TRBJ1-2	few	.	TRBV20-1	CSARLGGAHYGYTF	TGCAGTGCTAGGTTGGGGGGCGCGCACTATGGCTACACCTTC
TRBJ2-3	.	TRBD2	TRBV29-1	CSVEGAGAPHSSTDTQYF	TGCAGCGTTGAAGGAGCGGGGGCGCCTCATTCTAGCACAGATACGCAGTATTTT
TRBJ2-3	many	.	TRBV7-3	CASSYLGTDTQYF	TGTGCCAGCAGCTACCTGGGGACAGATACGCAGTATTTT
TRBJ1-1	many	TRBD1	TRBV7-2	CASSSTGGRTEAFF	TGTGCCAGCAGCTCGACAGGGGGCAGGACTGAAGCTTTCTTT
TRBJ2-2	many	.	TRBV20-1	CSVAPTGELFF	TGCAGTGTCGCACCCACCGGGGAGCTGTTTTTT
TRBJ1-2	many	TRBD1	TRBV12-3/TRBV12-4	CASSSGTGAPGYGYTF	TGTGCCAGCAGTTCCGGGACAGGGGCCCCTGGCTATGGCTACACCTTC
TRBJ1-1	many	TRBD1	TRBV13	CASRWGQGAEAFF	TGTGCCAGCAGGTGGGGACAGGGGGCTGAAGCTTTCTTT
TRBJ1-5	many	TRBD1	TRBV24-1	CATSSSGTANQPQHF	TGTGCCACCAGCAGCTCCGGGACAGCCAATCAGCCCCAGCATTTT
TRBJ2-6	many	.	TRBV12-3/TRBV12-4	CASSLRRANVLTF	TGTGCCAGCAGTTTGAGACGGGCCAACGTCCTGACTTTC
TRBJ2-7	.	TRBD1	TRBV5-6	CASSSKDRAFYEQYF	TGTGCCAGCAGCTCCAAGGACAGGGCTTTCTACGAGCAGTACTTC